This is a list of T cell receptor beta chains from one sample in a study of blood T cell repertoires in COVID-19. Some clones are missing from TCRdb's copy, which holds only in-frame ones; the method was immunoSEQ multiplex PCR. This table holds about 220,000 clones, roughly 84% found once. The material sequenced was peripheral blood. These receptors were taken from a man aged 45-60 years who had recovered from COVID-19. The CDR3 runs from the conserved cysteine through the conserved F or W. D genes are given only for firm matches. A clone size is listed for some rows: how often the clone was seen (once, few, many), or a class if it is expanded.

j_call | cdr3_length | clone_size | v_call | d_call | cdr3_aa | cdr3_nt
TRBJ2-7 | 17 | many | TRBV18 | . | CASSPNTSGKDPYEQYF | TGTGCCAGCTCACCAAACACTTCAGGGAAGGATCCCTACGAGCAGTACTTC
TRBJ2-1 | 17 | . | TRBV18 | TRBD2 | CASSPPGASGLRGEQFF | TGTGCCAGCTCACCGCCGGGAGCTAGCGGGTTACGGGGCGAGCAGTTCTTC
TRBJ2-1 | 13 | . | TRBV11-2 | TRBD2 | CASSPTTSGEQFF | TGTGCCAGCAGCCCGACGACTAGCGGAGAGCAGTTCTTC
TRBJ2-7 | 14 | once | TRBV6-6 | . | CASSYSRLAYEQYF | TGTGCCAGCAGTTACTCGCGGCTAGCCTACGAGCAGTACTTC
TRBJ2-7 | 15 | . | TRBV28 | TRBD2 | CASSPSSGSLHEQYF | TGTGCCAGCAGCCCATCTAGCGGGAGTTTACACGAGCAGTACTTC
TRBJ1-1 | 14 | . | TRBV18 | . | CASSPGAGNTEAFF | TGTGCCAGCTCACCAGGGGCAGGGAACACTGAAGCTTTCTTT
TRBJ1-5 | 13 | . | TRBV30 | . | CAWSAGGIQPQHF | TGTGCCTGGAGCGCGGGGGGTATTCAGCCCCAGCATTTT
TRBJ2-3 | 14 | . | TRBV14 | TRBD2 | CASSQAGGQDTQYF | TGTGCCAGCAGCCAGGCGGGAGGTCAGGATACGCAGTATTTT
TRBJ2-1 | 14 | . | TRBV9 | . | CASSVLVSGNEQFF | TGTGCCAGCAGCGTTCTGGTGAGTGGCAATGAGCAGTTCTTC
TRBJ1-4 | 16 | . | TRBV3-1/TRBV3-2 | TRBD1 | CASSQITGARTEKLFF | TGTGCCAGCAGCCAAATTACAGGGGCCCGCACCGAAAAACTGTTTTTT
TRBJ1-2 | 13 | . | TRBV6-5 | . | CASSYYGDYGYTF | TGTGCCAGCAGTTACTACGGGGACTATGGCTACACCTTC
TRBJ1-5 | 15 | . | TRBV19 | TRBD1 | CASSLWTGPGQPQHF | TGTGCCAGTAGTCTTTGGACAGGTCCTGGGCAGCCCCAGCATTTT
TRBJ2-7 | 16 | . | TRBV6-1 | . | CASSDPTDRLLYEQYF | TGTGCCAGCAGTGACCCAACGGACAGATTACTCTACGAGCAGTACTTC
TRBJ2-1 | 16 | . | TRBV28 | TRBD1 | CASSLSPRTGRNEQFF | TGTGCCAGCAGTTTATCCCCTCGGACAGGGAGGAATGAGCAGTTCTTC
TRBJ2-7 | 13 | few | TRBV6-5 | TRBD1 | CAEGRDRGYEQYF | TGTGCCGAAGGGAGGGACAGGGGTTACGAGCAGTACTTC
TRBJ1-2 | 13 | . | TRBV24-1 | . | CATSDENAWGYTF | TGTGCCACCAGTGATGAGAACGCCTGGGGCTACACCTTC
TRBJ2-6 | 18 | few | TRBV6-2/TRBV6-3 | TRBD1 | CASSSYGQGSSGANVLTF | TGTGCCAGCAGTTCTTATGGACAGGGCTCCTCTGGGGCCAACGTCCTGACTTTC
TRBJ2-7 | 12 | . | TRBV12-3/TRBV12-4 | . | CASRSGGLGVYF | TGTGCCAGCAGGTCCGGCGGCCTCGGGGTGTACTTC
TRBJ1-2 | 13 | once | TRBV28 | . | CASRAQGTSGYTF | TGTGCCAGCAGAGCCCAGGGGACGAGTGGCTACACCTTC
TRBJ2-3 | 16 | . | TRBV3-1/TRBV3-2 | . | CASSQFSSGGTDTQYF | TGTGCCAGCAGCCAATTCTCTTCCGGAGGCACAGATACGCAGTATTTT